These 15 T cell receptor beta chains share one sample of origin, sequenced in a study of blood T cell repertoires in COVID-19. The data were produced by immunoSEQ multiplex PCR, yet TCRdb's version contains in-frame clones alone and is incomplete. The sample yields some 54,000 clones, 75% to 90% seen once. Input material: peripheral blood. These receptors were taken from a woman aged 55-70 years with acute or convalescent COVID-19.

This chain connects TRBV18 to TRBJ1-1; D gene ambiguous. Per the germline V gene, CDR1 is KGHSH and CDR2 is LQKENI. The germline V and J ends were trimmed by 3 bases and 5 bases, with 10 bases remaining between them. This CDR3 region has 13 residues. In nucleotides, the CDR3 is TGTGCCAGCTCACCTCTTGAACGGACTGAAGCTTTCTTT. It specifies CASSPLERTEAFF.

The V and J genes are TRBV6-5 and TRBJ2-7, with 9 nucleotides matching TRBD2. There are 15 residues in the CDR3. Germline CDR1 is MNHEY and CDR2 is SVGAGI. V trimming: 11 bases; J trimming: 6 bases; junction bases outside the gene matches: 17. Here the CDR3 reads CARWGAGGGRIEQYF. The CDR3 DNA reads TGTGCCCGCTGGGGGGCGGGGGGGGGCCGCATCGAGCAGTACTTC.

V and J are TRBV28 and TRBJ1-5; D gene ambiguous. CDR3 size: 13 residues. Trimming removed 5 bases from V and 0 bases from J, with 5 bases in between. Germline lookup yields CDR1 MDHEN and CDR2 SYDVKM. This CDR3 is CASSINSNQPQHF. CDR3 DNA: TGTGCCAGCAGTATCAATAGCAATCAGCCCCAGCATTTT. The full variable domain, completed using reference TRBV28 and TRBJ1-5, is DVKVTQSSRYLVKRTGEKVFLECVQDMDHENMFWYRQDPGLGLRLIYFSYDVKMKEKGDIPEGYSVSREKKERFSLILESASTNQTSMYLCASSINSNQPQHFGDGTRLSIL.

V gene TRBV27 combines with J gene TRBJ2-3; 7 bases are shared with TRBD2. Germline V gene data show CDR1 as MNHEY and CDR2 as SMNVEV (reference sequence). This CDR3 has 17 residues. V shed 3 bases, J shed 2 bases, and the junction held 11 bases outside the gene matches. This CDR3 reads CASSFEASGPHTDTQYF. CDR3 bases: TGTGCCAGCAGTTTCGAGGCTAGCGGTCCACACACAGATACGCAGTATTTT.

The chain joins TRBV3-1 (or the pseudogene TRBV3-2) to TRBJ1-1; D is perhaps TRBD1 (6 bases). The CDR3 spans 14 residues. Germline CDR1 is LGHDT and CDR2 is YNNKEL (reference sequence). V shed 3 bases and J shed 4 bases, with 12 bases lying between them. The CDR3 DNA sequence: TGTGCCAGCAGCCAGGGAGGGGGTTTCACTGAAGCTTTCTTT. Translating it yields CASSQGGGFTEAFF.

V and J are TRBV6-1 and TRBJ1-6; 7 nucleotides match TRBD1. CDR1 MNHNS and CDR2 SASEGT come from the germline V gene. The V segment lost 4 bases and the J segment 8 bases; nucleotides outside the gene matches: 11. The CDR3 runs to 16 residues. CDR3 residues: CASSVNPGQRHSPLHF. CDR3 in DNA: TGTGCCAGCAGTGTAAATCCGGGACAGCGTCATTCACCCCTCCACTTT.

V usage is TRBV10-3 and J usage is TRBJ1-2; possibly TRBD1 for D (6 bases). This CDR3 has 14 residues. Trimming took 10 bases from V and 2 from J, leaving 17 bases between them. CDR1 ENHRY and CDR2 SYGVKD come from the germline V gene. The CDR3, as DNA: TGTGCCACCAGCAACAGGGCGGACAACTATGGCTACACCTTC. Encoded protein: CATSNRADNYGYTF.

The gene calls are TRBV28 and TRBJ1-5; 7 bases line up with TRBD1. The germline gives CDR1 MDHEN, CDR2 SYDVKM. The CDR3 totals 15 residues. The ends lost 5 bases at V and 2 bases at J; junction bases unmatched: 6. DNA for the CDR3: TGTGCCAGCAGTAAACAGGGGTTCGGCAATCAGCCCCAGCATTTT. It codes for CASSKQGFGNQPQHF.

A single count supports this clone. This chain connects TRBV10-3 to TRBJ2-7; TRBD1 aligns across 8 bases. CDR1 and CDR2 (germline): ENHRY, SYGVKD. The CDR3 is 14 residues long. Losses at the gene ends were 5 bases for V and 4 bases for J; bases not matched to a gene: 7. For the CDR3, the DNA is TGTGCCATCAGTCCGAACAGGGACAGGTACGAGCAGTACTTC. It translates to CAISPNRDRYEQYF.

The V call is TRBV3-1 (or the pseudogene TRBV3-2), the J call TRBJ1-6; D is uncertain. The length of the CDR3 is 13 residues. V shed 1 base and J shed 7 bases, with 5 bases lying between them. CDR1 is LGHDT and CDR2 is YNNKEL in the germline V gene (reference sequence). The CDR3 sequence: CASSQGRNSPLHF. The CDR3, as DNA: TGTGCCAGCAGCCAAGGCCGGAATTCACCCCTCCACTTT.

CDR3 sequence reads: CASHETQARGNEQFF. CDR3 DNA: TGTGCCAGCCATGAGACCCAGGCAAGGGGTAATGAGCAGTTCTTC. The V gene is TRBV5-5, the J gene TRBJ2-1, with a possible D match to TRBD1 (5 bases). Germline V gene sequence: CDR1 SGHKS, CDR2 YYEKEE (reference sequence). The V gene lost 7 bases and the J gene lost 7 bases, with 21 bases spanning the gap. This CDR3 is built from 15 residues. Variable domain in full (rest from reference TRBV5-5 and TRBJ2-1): DAGVTQSPTHLIKTRGQQVTLRCSPISGHKSVSWYQQVLGQGPQFIFQYYEKEERGRGNFPDRFSARQFPNYSSELNVNALLLGDSALYLCASHETQARGNEQFFGPGTRLTVL.

The chain employs TRBV24-1 and TRBJ2-1; tentative D call: TRBD2 (7 bases). Germline lookup yields CDR1 KGHDR and CDR2 SFDVKD. This CDR3 region has 14 residues. The V end was cut by 3 bases, the J end by 5 bases, with 10 bases between. The CDR3 sequence is CATSDGGANNEQFF. DNA of the CDR3: TGTGCCACCAGTGATGGGGGGGCCAACAATGAGCAGTTCTTC.

About this clone: Mismatch with germline at one junction end may stem from a read error. V gene TRBV10-1 combines with J gene TRBJ2-2; 9 bases line up with TRBD1. CDR1 and CDR2 from the germline V gene are WNHNN and SYGVQD (reference sequence). The CDR3 has 15 residues. CDR3 DNA sequence: TGCGCCACCAGTGGGGGACAGGGAAGTATCGGGGAGCTGTTTTTT. It is translated as CATSGGQGSIGELFF.

The chain employs TRBV5-1 and TRBJ2-1; a possible D gene is TRBD2 (5 bases). The V end was cut by 4 bases, the J end by 0 bases, with 11 bases between. CDR1 is SGHRS, CDR2 YFSETQ, per germline. There are 15 residues in the CDR3. The CDR3 sequence: CASSLGLTSYNEQFF. The CDR3 nucleotides are TGCGCCAGCAGCCTTGGACTCACCTCCTACAATGAGCAGTTCTTC.

V is TRBV11-2 and J is TRBJ2-2; 8 nucleotides line up with TRBD2. The CDR3 has 16 residues. The trim removed 5 bases at V and 1 base at J, leaving 6 bases unmatched. Looked up from germline, CDR1 is SGHAT and CDR2 is FQNNGV. The CDR3 sequence: CASSAGRGGNTGELFF. The CDR3, as DNA: TGTGCCAGCAGCGCCGGTCGGGGGGGGAACACCGGGGAGCTGTTTTTT. Variable domain in full (rest from reference TRBV11-2 and TRBJ2-2): EAGVAQSPRYKIIEKRQSVAFWCNPISGHATLYWYQQILGQGPKLLIQFQNNGVVDDSQLPKDRFSAERLKGVDSTLKIQPAKLEDSAVYLCASSAGRGGNTGELFFGEGSRLTVL.